What follows describes a single TCR beta chain. There is no known antigen for this receptor. It has no much larger one-base neighbor in the sample; base qualities were not kept. This sample is part of a study of CD4 T cell repertoires and nickel (dated by TCRdb to 2019 to 2021). Reading from cysteine to phenylalanine, the CDR3 counts 15 amino acids. Only CDR3 DNA remains: 45 bases, in frame from the first base. Germline trimming: 8 bases from V, 6 bases from J; junction bases outside gene matches: 13. Libraries were built with RT-PCR. TCRdb records Illumina MiSeq as the sequencer. Using fastp at Q25 and MiXCR, TCRdb reprocessed the public reads and kept productive beta chains. One record per CDR3 amino acid sequence lists the most common genes and DNA. In all, the sample holds approximately 150 distinct CDR3 sequences, and roughly 70% of those were seen once. The leading ten clones occupy about a fifth of the sample.

The sequence was collected from a human donor in a nickel allergy study, with or without nickel allergy (not recorded which). It is not recorded whether this sample comes from one donor or several. This chain joins TRBV12-3 or TRBV12-4 to TRBJ2-1, with TRBD2 matching 7 junction bases. The sample taken for sequencing was CD4+ T cells from blood, not recorded whether cultured. The DNA sequence follows: TGTGCCAGCCGAAGCGGGATCCCCCCTGGCAATGAGCAGTTCTTC. It is translated as CASRSGIPPGNEQFF.